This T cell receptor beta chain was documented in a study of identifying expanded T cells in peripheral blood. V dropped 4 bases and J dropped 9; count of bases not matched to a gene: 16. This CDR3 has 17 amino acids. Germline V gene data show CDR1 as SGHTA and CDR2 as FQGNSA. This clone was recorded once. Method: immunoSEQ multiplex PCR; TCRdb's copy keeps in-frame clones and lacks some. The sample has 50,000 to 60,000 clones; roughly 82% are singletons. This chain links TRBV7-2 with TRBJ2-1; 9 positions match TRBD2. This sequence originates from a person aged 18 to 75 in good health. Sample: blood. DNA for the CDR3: TGTGCCAGCAGCTCGCCTGTGACTAGCGGTTATAGCACTGAGCAGTTCTTC. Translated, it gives CASSSPVTSGYSTEQFF.